The sequence of this TCR beta chain was determined in a study of T cells in Graves' hyperthyroidism and ophthalmopathy. Study results and limitations: Classification by a 13 V-J model distinguished ophthalmopathy from stable hyperthyroidism.

Stable disease denoted Graves' hyperthyroidism without ophthalmopathy progression within 18 months. The hyperthyroidism was newly diagnosed and had lasted under 2 months; the patients were aged 18 to 65. This clonotype was picked up many times. Its specificity is not known. Authors of the study amplified TCR beta CDR3 regions from RNA transcripts. TCR CDR3 regions were first amplified by RT-PCR with HTBI primers. TCRdb called the multiplex PCR reads again in MiXCR, with one record for every CDR3 protein. The sample includes about 350,000 distinct CDR3 sequences, roughly 14% seen only once; the top ten take 20% to 25%. The sample comprised blood. The receptor's source is a woman in her thirties with Graves' hyperthyroidism.

DNA for the CDR3: TGTGCCACCTTCGGACTAGCGGGAGGTCGCTCCTACGAGCAGTACTTC. Amino acids: CATFGLAGGRSYEQYF. The chain recombines TRBV28 with TRBJ2-7; 14 positions match TRBD2. The CDR3 runs 16 residues. Trimming cost V 10 bases and J 0 bases; bases outside gene matches: 8. Germline assignment: CDR1 MDHEN and CDR2 SYDVKM.